The sequence of this TCR beta chain was determined in a study of blood T cell repertoires in COVID-19. At the level of the study: Sources were T cells, B-cell-depleted T cells, or PBMCs; the material itself was cDNA or gDNA.

Sequencing was performed with immunoSEQ multiplex PCR; in TCRdb, only in-frame clones are kept and a portion is missing. The sample has some 210,000 clones; 92% are singletons. The CDR3 runs 14 residues. Between the trimmed V and J ends, which lost 9 bases and 3 bases, there was a span of 15 bases. Per germline, CDR1 MNHEY and CDR2 SVGAGI. The rearrangement links TRBV6-5 to TRBJ1-5; D is unclear. The specimen was peripheral blood. This sequence was found in a man aged 25-40 years with acute or convalescent COVID-19. In nucleotides, the CDR3 is TGTGCCAGTACTGAGTACCGGTCCAATCAGCCCCAGCATTTT. It specifies CASTEYRSNQPQHF.